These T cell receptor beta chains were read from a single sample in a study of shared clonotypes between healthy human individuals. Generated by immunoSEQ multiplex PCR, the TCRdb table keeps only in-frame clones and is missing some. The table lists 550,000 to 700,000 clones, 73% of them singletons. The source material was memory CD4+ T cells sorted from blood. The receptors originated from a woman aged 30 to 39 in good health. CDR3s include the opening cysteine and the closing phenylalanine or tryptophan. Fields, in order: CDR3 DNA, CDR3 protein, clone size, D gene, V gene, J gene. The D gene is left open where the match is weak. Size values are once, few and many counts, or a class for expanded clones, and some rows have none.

TGTGCCAGCAGTAGACCGGGACTAGCGGTCGAGACCCAGTACTTC,CASSRPGLAVETQYF,-,TRBD2,TRBV5-6,TRBJ2-5
TGTGCCAGCAGTTTCCTGGACAGTCAAGAGACCCAGTACTTC,CASSFLDSQETQYF,-,-,TRBV28,TRBJ2-5
TGTGCCAGCAGCGGGGTCTCCTACGAGCAGTACTTC,CASSGVSYEQYF,-,-,TRBV5-6,TRBJ2-7
TGTGCCAGCAGCTTAGACTACTCCTACGAGCAGTACTTC,CASSLDYSYEQYF,-,-,TRBV7-9,TRBJ2-7
TGTGCCAGCAGCGCGGGGGGGACAGGGTTTGAAAAGCTGTTTTTT,CASSAGGTGFEKLFF,-,TRBD1,TRBV9,TRBJ1-4
TGTGCCAGCAGTGGAGTGGCTAGCGGGAGTGGGGAGACCCAGTACTTC,CASSGVASGSGETQYF,-,TRBD2,TRBV2,TRBJ2-5
TGCGCCAGCAGCTTACCGGGGGTAGCGGGAGTATACGAGCAGTACTTC,CASSLPGVAGVYEQYF,-,TRBD2,TRBV5-1,TRBJ2-7
TGTGCCAGCAGTTCCGGGACTAGCGGAAACTACGAGCAGTACTTC,CASSSGTSGNYEQYF,-,TRBD2,TRBV28,TRBJ2-7
TGTGCCTGGAGTGCCCCAGGGGCCGGCTACGAGCAGTACTTC,CAWSAPGAGYEQYF,-,-,TRBV30,TRBJ2-7
TGTGCCAGCAGCTTACTCCCAGCGGGAGTCAGAACAGATACGCAGTATTTT,CASSLLPAGVRTDTQYF,-,TRBD2,TRBV7-6,TRBJ2-3
TGTGCCAGCAGCGACAGCACCAGGGTAGGGCAGCCCCAGCATTTT,CASSDSTRVGQPQHF,few,-,TRBV13,TRBJ1-5
TGTGCCAGCAGTCGAACGGTTAACTATGGCTACACCTTC,CASSRTVNYGYTF,-,-,TRBV6-6,TRBJ1-2
TGTGCCAGCAGTCGTACTAGCGTGAAGTACAATGAGCAGTTCTTC,CASSRTSVKYNEQFF,-,TRBD2,TRBV6-5,TRBJ2-1
TGTGCCAGCAGCTCGACCGGGACTAGCGGCTACAATGAGCAGTTCTTC,CASSSTGTSGYNEQFF,-,TRBD2,TRBV27,TRBJ2-1
TGTGCCAGCAGTCGGACTAGCGGGACCTACGAGCAGTACTTC,CASSRTSGTYEQYF,-,TRBD2,TRBV6-5,TRBJ2-7
TGTGCCACCAGCAGAGATTGGGGGGGCGCTTCTGGGGCCAACGTCCTGACTTTC,CATSRDWGGASGANVLTF,-,-,TRBV15,TRBJ2-6
TGTGCCAGCAGGGACCCCCCCGACGCGAGATCCTACGAGCAGTACTTC,CASRDPPDARSYEQYF,-,-,TRBV2,TRBJ2-7
TGTGCCAGCTCAGCAGAGGAGAACACTGAAGCTTTCTTT,CASSAEENTEAFF,few,-,TRBV18,TRBJ1-1
TGTGCCAGTCTGGAGGCTCTAGCGGGAGCCGGGGAGCTGTTTTTT,CASLEALAGAGELFF,few,TRBD2,TRBV6-1,TRBJ2-2
TGTGCCAGCATCGTCCACCCTAGCACAGATACGCAGTATTTT,CASIVHPSTDTQYF,few,-,TRBV6-1,TRBJ2-3
TGTGCCAGCAGGGTTAGGGGGCCGGATGGCTACACCTTC,CASRVRGPDGYTF,-,TRBD1,TRBV6-1,TRBJ1-2
TGTGCCAGTAGTGATCCCGGGACAGGGACCTACGAGCAGTACTTC,CASSDPGTGTYEQYF,-,TRBD1,TRBV19,TRBJ2-7
TGCGCCAGCAGCTTGGCGGGCGGTAGCACAGATACGCAGTATTTT,CASSLAGGSTDTQYF,-,-,TRBV5-1,TRBJ2-3
TGTGCCAGCAGTACACACCCGATCGGGGCGAGCTCTGGAAACACCATATATTTT,CASSTHPIGASSGNTIYF,-,-,TRBV27,TRBJ1-3
TGTGCCAGCAGAGCTTGGACAGGGTCGGGTGGCTACACCTTC,CASRAWTGSGGYTF,few,TRBD1,TRBV28,TRBJ1-2
TGTGCCAGCAGCTCGGTAGGGCTAGCGGGAGGAAATGAGCAGTTCTTC,CASSSVGLAGGNEQFF,few,TRBD2,TRBV7-2,TRBJ2-1
TGCGCCAGCAGCCGGGCTCCGGGACAGGGGCCGAGCGGGGGCACAGATACGCAGTATTTT,CASSRAPGQGPSGGTDTQYF,-,TRBD1,TRBV5-1,TRBJ2-3
TGTGCCAGCAGCTGGGAGGGACAGGATATCTATGGCTACACCTTC,CASSWEGQDIYGYTF,-,TRBD1,TRBV5-8,TRBJ1-2
TGTGCCAGCAGCTTGTATCCAGGCCATGTATACGAGCAGTACTTC,CASSLYPGHVYEQYF,-,-,TRBV5-6,TRBJ2-7
TGTGCCAGCGCAAGTTACGGGGGCGAGGACACTGAAGCTTTCTTT,CASASYGGEDTEAFF,-,-,TRBV11-1,TRBJ1-1
TGTGCCAGCAGCTTCAGGTTGGTTGGGCGCTACGAGCAGTACTTC,CASSFRLVGRYEQYF,-,-,TRBV7-2,TRBJ2-7
TGTGCCAGCAGTTCACCTAGCGGCACCTCCTACGAGCAGTACTTC,CASSSPSGTSYEQYF,-,TRBD2,TRBV28,TRBJ2-7
TGTGCCAGCAGTCCGAAAATGAGGGTGGCTAATGAAAAACTGTTTTTT,CASSPKMRVANEKLFF,few,-,TRBV27,TRBJ1-4
TGTGCCAGTAGCGAACTGATACGCTCTGGGGCCAACGTCCTGACTTTC,CASSELIRSGANVLTF,-,-,TRBV19,TRBJ2-6
TGTGCCAGCAGACCCCGACCGCCGACGGAATACTACGAGCAGTACTTC,CASRPRPPTEYYEQYF,-,-,TRBV28,TRBJ2-7
TGTGCCAGCAGCCCCCCCGGGATGGCAGGGCAGTTCTTC,CASSPPGMAGQFF,-,-,TRBV5-8,TRBJ2-1
TGTGCCATCAGTGAGTCGGACCGAGGGGGTTACGAGCAGTACTTC,CAISESDRGGYEQYF,few,-,TRBV10-3,TRBJ2-7
TGTGCCAGCAGTCTGAAGACAGGGAACAATCAGCCCCAGCATTTT,CASSLKTGNNQPQHF,-,TRBD1,TRBV6-5,TRBJ1-5
TGTGCCAGTCGACCGGGGGGGATGAACACTGAAGCTTTCTTT,CASRPGGMNTEAFF,-,-,TRBV11-3,TRBJ1-1
TGTGCCAGCGCCCCGGGAGGGGGACTAAAAGAGACCCAGTACTTC,CASAPGGGLKETQYF,-,TRBD2,TRBV7-7,TRBJ2-5
TGTGCCAGCAGTGACGTCCCTAGCGGGACCGATGAGCAGTTCTTC,CASSDVPSGTDEQFF,-,TRBD2,TRBV6-4,TRBJ2-1
TGTGCCATCAGTGCGCCAGGGTTACGATCCTACAATGAGCAGTTCTTC,CAISAPGLRSYNEQFF,-,-,TRBV10-3,TRBJ2-1
TGTGCCAGCAGCTTAGGTCTTTCGCAGGGTTATGGCTACACCTTC,CASSLGLSQGYGYTF,-,-,TRBV7-2,TRBJ1-2
TGCGCCAGCAGCATTGGGACAGCAATAAACACCGGGGAGCTGTTTTTT,CASSIGTAINTGELFF,-,TRBD1,TRBV5-1,TRBJ2-2
TGTGCCAGCAGTTATGTGAGCGGGAAGTTCTTAGGTGAGCAGTTCTTC,CASSYVSGKFLGEQFF,-,TRBD2,TRBV27,TRBJ2-1
TGTGCCAGCAGCTCGATGCGAGGTACCAAAAACATTCAGTACTTC,CASSSMRGTKNIQYF,-,-,TRBV28,TRBJ2-4
TGTGCCAGTCGACGGCGGGGAGGCGGCAATCAGCCCCAGCATTTT,CASRRRGGGNQPQHF,-,-,TRBV19,TRBJ1-5
TGTGCCAGCAGGCCAGCCTCAAGCGGGGCCTCCTACGAGCAGTACTTC,CASRPASSGASYEQYF,-,TRBD2,TRBV7-2,TRBJ2-7
TGCGCCAGCAGTCAATCTTCGGGAAATCAGCCCCAGCATTTT,CASSQSSGNQPQHF,-,-,TRBV23-1,TRBJ1-5
TGTGCCAGCAGCCCCTACTATTCCGGAGAGCAGTACTTC,CASSPYYSGEQYF,-,-,TRBV7-2,TRBJ2-7
TGTGCCAGACAGACAGGGACGAACTATGGCTACACCTTC,CARQTGTNYGYTF,-,TRBD1,TRBV2,TRBJ1-2
TGTGCCAGCAGCAACGACAGGGAAAACATTCAGTACTTC,CASSNDRENIQYF,-,TRBD1,TRBV5-6,TRBJ2-4
TGTGCCACCAGCAGAGGGGGTGTTAGTCAGCCCCAGCATTTT,CATSRGGVSQPQHF,-,-,TRBV15,TRBJ1-5
TGTGCCAGCAGTGAGGACAGAATTAGCACAGATACGCAGTATTTT,CASSEDRISTDTQYF,-,-,TRBV6-1,TRBJ2-3
TGCGCCAGCAGCTTGGATTTCGTGGGACAGCTAGGCGGAACAGATACGCAGTATTTT,CASSLDFVGQLGGTDTQYF,-,TRBD1,TRBV5-1,TRBJ2-3
TGCGCCAGCAGCTTAGACGGGAACCAACAAGAGACCCAGTACTTC,CASSLDGNQQETQYF,-,-,TRBV5-1,TRBJ2-5